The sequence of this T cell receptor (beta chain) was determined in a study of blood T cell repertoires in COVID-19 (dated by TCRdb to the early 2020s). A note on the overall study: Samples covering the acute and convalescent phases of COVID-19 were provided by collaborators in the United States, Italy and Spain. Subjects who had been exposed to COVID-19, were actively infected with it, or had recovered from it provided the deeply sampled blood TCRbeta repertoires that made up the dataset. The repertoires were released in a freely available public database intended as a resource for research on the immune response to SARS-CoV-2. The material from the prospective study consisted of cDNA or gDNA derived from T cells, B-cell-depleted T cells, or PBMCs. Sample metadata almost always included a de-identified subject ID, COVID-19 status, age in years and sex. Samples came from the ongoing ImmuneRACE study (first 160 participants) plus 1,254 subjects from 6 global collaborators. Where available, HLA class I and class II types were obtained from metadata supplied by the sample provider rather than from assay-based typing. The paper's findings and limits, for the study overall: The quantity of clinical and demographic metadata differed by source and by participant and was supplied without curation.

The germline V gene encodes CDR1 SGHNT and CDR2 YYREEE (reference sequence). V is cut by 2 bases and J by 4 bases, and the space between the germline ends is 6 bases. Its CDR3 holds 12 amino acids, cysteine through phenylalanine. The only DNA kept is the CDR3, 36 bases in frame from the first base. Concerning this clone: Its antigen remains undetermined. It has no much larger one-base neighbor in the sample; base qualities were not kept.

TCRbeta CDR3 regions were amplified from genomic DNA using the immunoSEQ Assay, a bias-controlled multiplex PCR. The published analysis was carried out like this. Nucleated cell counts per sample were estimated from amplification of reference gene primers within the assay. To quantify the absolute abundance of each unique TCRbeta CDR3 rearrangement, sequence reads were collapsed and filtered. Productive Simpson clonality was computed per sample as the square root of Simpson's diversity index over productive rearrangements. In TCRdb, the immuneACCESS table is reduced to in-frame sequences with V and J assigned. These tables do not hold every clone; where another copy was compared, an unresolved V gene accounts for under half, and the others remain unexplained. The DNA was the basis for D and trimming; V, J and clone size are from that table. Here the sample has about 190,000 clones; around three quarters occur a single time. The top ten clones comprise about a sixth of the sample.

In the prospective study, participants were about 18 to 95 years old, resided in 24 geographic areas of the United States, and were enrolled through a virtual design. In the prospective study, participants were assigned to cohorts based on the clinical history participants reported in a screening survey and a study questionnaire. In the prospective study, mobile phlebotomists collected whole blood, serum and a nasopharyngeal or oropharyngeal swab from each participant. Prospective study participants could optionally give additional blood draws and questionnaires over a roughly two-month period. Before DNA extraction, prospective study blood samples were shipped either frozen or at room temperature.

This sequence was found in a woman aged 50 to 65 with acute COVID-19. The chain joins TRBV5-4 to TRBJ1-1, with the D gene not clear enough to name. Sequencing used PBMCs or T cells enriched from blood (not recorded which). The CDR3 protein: CASSFGVTEAFF. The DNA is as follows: TGTGCCAGCAGCTTCGGGGTCACTGAAGCTTTCTTT.